Below, 27 T cell receptor beta chains from the same sample are listed, as sequenced in a study of vaccination and CD4 T cells after COVID-19. For these receptors, no antigen is known. The treatment: approximately 10-day PBMC culture with coronavirus spike peptide pools or control peptides (ViraFEST assay). From the unexposed donor, CD4+ T cells were collected ahead of the COVID-19 pandemic (2011-2018). The Oncomine TCR Beta short-read assay sequenced DNA from cultured CD4+ T cells. MiXCR was run by TCRdb on the PCR reads, yielding one entry per CDR3 protein. This table has 7,000 or so distinct CDR3 sequences, approximately 38% appearing once. The sequenced sample was CD4+ T cells from blood, cultured in vitro. The receptors stem from a human donor in good health.

The V call is TRBV7-8, the J call TRBJ2-2; TRBD1 agrees at 9 bases. Germline V CDR1 and CDR2: SGHVS, FQNEAQ. With V trimmed by 2 bases and J by 4 bases, 8 bases remained unmatched. The length of the CDR3 is 17 residues. CDR3 in amino acids: CASSLTNRGRGTGELFF. The CDR3 DNA is TGTGCCAGCAGCTTAACCAACAGGGGGCGAGGCACCGGGGAGCTGTTTTTT.

The chain carries TRBV19 and TRBJ1-2; 9 bases fit TRBD1. Losses at the gene ends were 5 bases for V and 7 bases for J; bases not matched to a gene: 14. There are 16 residues in the CDR3. Germline V gene data show CDR1 as LNHDA and CDR2 as SQIVND (reference sequence). Here the CDR3 DNA reads TGTGCCAGTAGTCGTCCCGGGGACAGGGACGTGTCTGGCTACACCTTC. It encodes CASSRPGDRDVSGYTF.

This sequence joins TRBV19 and TRBJ1-1; D call uncertain. V was clipped by 6 bases and J by 6 bases, with 17 bases between them. Germline CDR1 reads LNHDA; CDR2 reads SQIVND (reference sequence). This CDR3 is built from 14 residues. The CDR3 nucleotides are TGTGCCAGTAGCCACGCCGGGATTAGCGCTGAAGCTTTCTTT. Amino acid sequence: CASSHAGISAEAFF. Together with reference TRBV19 and TRBJ1-1, the CDR3 gives the full variable domain: DGGITQSPKYLFRKEGQNVTLSCEQNLNHDAMYWYRQDPGQGLRLIYYSQIVNDFQKGDIAEGYSVSREKKESFPLTVTSAQKNPTAFYLCASSHAGISAEAFFGQGTRLTVV.

The chain employs TRBV5-4 and TRBJ2-1, with 8 bases lining up with TRBD2. The CDR3 is 15 residues long. Germline CDR1 reads SGHNT; CDR2 reads YYREEE (reference sequence). V dropped 4 bases and J dropped 5; count of bases not matched to a gene: 8. This chain's CDR3 is CASSDGIAGNNEQFF. The CDR3 DNA reads TGTGCCAGCAGCGATGGAATAGCGGGAAACAATGAGCAGTTCTTC.

This clonotype was detected only a few times. The chain has TRBV27 and TRBJ2-5, with TRBD1 matching 9 bases. CDR1 MNHEY and CDR2 SMNVEV come from the germline V gene (reference sequence). This CDR3 is built from 13 residues. V trimming: 6 bases; J trimming: 6 bases; junction bases outside the gene matches: 5. CDR3 sequence: CASRTGGVKTQYF. The CDR3, as DNA: TGTGCCAGCAGAACAGGGGGCGTAAAGACCCAGTACTTC.

This clonotype showed up just a few times. The J gene is TRBJ1-2, the V gene TRBV19; TRBD1 matches 7 bases. This CDR3 region has 16 residues. Trimming cost V 5 bases and J 6 bases; bases outside gene matches: 15. Germline CDR1 reads LNHDA; CDR2 reads SQIVND (reference sequence). CDR3 nucleotides: TGTGCCAGTAGTCCTCCGACTGACAGGGTCTTGGATGGCTACACCTTC. Translated, it gives CASSPPTDRVLDGYTF.

This clonotype was recorded a few times. V usage is TRBV5-4 and J usage is TRBJ1-2; D is ambiguous. V was clipped by 1 base and J by 1 base, with 8 bases between them. The CDR3 is 14 residues long. Germline V CDR1 and CDR2: SGHNT, YYREEE (reference sequence). The CDR3 sequence is CASSLKANNYGYTF. The CDR3 bases are TGTGCCAGCAGCTTGAAGGCCAATAACTATGGCTACACCTTC. The complete variable domain, with remaining parts taken from reference TRBV5-4 and TRBJ1-2, reads ETGVTQSPTHLIKTRGQQVTLRCSSQSGHNTVSWYQQALGQGPQFIFQYYREEENGRGNFPPRFSGLQFPNYSSELNVNALELDDSALYLCASSLKANNYGYTFGSGTRLTVV.

This chain uses TRBV7-9 with TRBJ2-2, with 8 bases lining up with TRBD1. The ends lost 4 bases at V and 4 bases at J; junction bases unmatched: 8. CDR3 length: 16 residues. Looked up from germline, CDR1 is SEHNR and CDR2 is FQNEAQ (reference sequence). The CDR3 nucleotides read TGTGCCAGCAGCTCCTGGACAGGGTCTGGCACCGGGGAGCTGTTTTTT. Residues: CASSSWTGSGTGELFF.

This chain joins TRBV19 and TRBJ2-2; a weak D match, TRBD1 (5 bases). Deletions cut 3 bases from V and 1 base from J, with 9 bases between. Germline CDR1 LNHDA, CDR2 SQIVND (reference sequence). This CDR3 has 15 amino acids. For the CDR3, the DNA is TGTGCCAGTAGTATGTGGACACTGAACACCGGGGAGCTGTTTTTT. It is translated as CASSMWTLNTGELFF.

This chain connects TRBV4-3 to TRBJ1-6; D remains ambiguous. The CDR3 is made up of 15 amino acids. V was pared by 1 base and J by 5 bases, with 9 bases between. The germline V gene encodes CDR1 LGHNA and CDR2 YSLEER. DNA for the CDR3: TGCGCCAGCAGCCAAGGTCGGACCCATAATTCACCCCTCCACTTT. This gives the protein CASSQGRTHNSPLHF.

CDR3 region: CASASVHPLGEQFF. The DNA of the CDR3 is TGTGCCAGCGCTAGCGTCCACCCCTTGGGGGAGCAGTTCTTC. The genes are TRBV6-4 and TRBJ2-1, with D maybe TRBD2 (6 bases). Germline-derived CDR1 and CDR2 are MRHNA and SNTAGT. The CDR3 consists of 14 residues. Deletions cut 8 bases from V and 10 bases from J, with 21 bases between.

The chain has TRBV4-1 and TRBJ1-2, with TRBD1 identical over 7 bases. Germline loops: CDR1 MGHRA, CDR2 YSYEKL. With 4 bases clipped from V and 7 bases from J, the junction kept 12 bases outside the gene matches. The CDR3 has 15 residues. DNA of the CDR3: TGCGCCAGCAGCCCGCCGGGACAGTGGTTTTCTGGCTACACCTTC. This sequence encodes CASSPPGQWFSGYTF.

The count of this clonotype is one. V gene TRBV2 combines with J gene TRBJ1-5, with D possibly TRBD1 on 6 matching bases. V gave up 6 bases and J gave up 4 bases, with 16 bases separating them. Germline CDR1 reads SNHLY; CDR2 reads FYNNEI. The CDR3 totals 15 residues. CDR3 amino acids: CASSEPGQPNQPQHF. The CDR3 DNA reads TGTGCCAGCAGCGAGCCAGGACAGCCGAATCAGCCCCAGCATTTT. The full variable domain, its missing parts supplied by reference TRBV2 and TRBJ1-5, is EPEVTQTPSHQVTQMGQEVILRCVPISNHLYFYWYRQILGQKVEFLVSFYNNEISEKSEIFDDQFSVERPDGSNFTLKIRSTKLEDSAMYFCASSEPGQPNQPQHFGDGTRLSIL.

This clonotype has just a few counts. The CDR3 loop reads CASILQGIHQPQHF. The CDR3 DNA reads as TGTGCCAGCATCCTACAGGGAATTCATCAGCCCCAGCATTTT. The chain recombines TRBV28 with TRBJ1-5, with D possibly TRBD1 on 6 matching bases. With 7 bases removed from V and 5 bases from J, the gap between germline ends came to 15 bases. The CDR3 sequence is 14 residues long. Germline V gives CDR1 MDHEN, CDR2 SYDVKM.

The chain joins TRBV20-1 to TRBJ2-1; 9 nucleotides match TRBD2. Germline CDR1 DFQATT, CDR2 SNEGSKA (reference sequence). The CDR3 loop spans 16 amino acids. The V and J ends lost 2 bases and 9 bases, in that order; junction bases with no gene match: 14. In DNA form, the CDR3 reads TGCAGTGCTAGATCCGCGGGAGGGCTCGGGGTGGGTGAGCAGTTCTTC. This codes for CSARSAGGLGVGEQFF.

The chain recombines TRBV20-1 with TRBJ2-3; 7 bases are shared with TRBD2. This CDR3 is 18 amino acids long. CDR1 DFQATT and CDR2 SNEGSKA come from the germline V gene (reference sequence). Losses at the gene ends were 5 bases for V and 0 bases for J; bases not matched to a gene: 17. CDR3 in amino acids: CSAPFRGEHLWSTDTQYF. The CDR3 bases are TGCAGTGCTCCTTTCCGGGGGGAACACCTCTGGAGCACAGATACGCAGTATTTT.

The chain uses TRBV6-5 and TRBJ1-2; no firm D call. Deletions cut 4 bases from V and 7 bases from J, with 7 bases between. Germline CDR1 reads MNHEY; CDR2 reads SVGAGI. This CDR3 has 11 residues. CDR3 residues: CASSSIGGYTF. CDR3 bases: TGTGCCAGCAGTTCGATCGGTGGCTACACCTTC.

The chain combines TRBV6-5 with TRBJ1-4; no definite D call. This CDR3 comprises 15 residues. V lost 2 bases and J 0 bases, leaving 7 bases between the germline ends. Germline CDR1 is MNHEY and CDR2 is SVGAGI. CDR3 nucleotides: TGTGCCAGCAGTTACCTTGAGGCAACTAATGAAAAACTGTTTTTT. It specifies CASSYLEATNEKLFF.

This clonotype turned up a few times. V is TRBV20-1 and J is TRBJ2-7; 8 bases line up with TRBD2. The V segment lost 3 bases and the J segment 1 base; nucleotides outside the gene matches: 8. Germline V gene lookup returns CDR1 DFQATT and CDR2 SNEGSKA (reference sequence). The length of the CDR3 is 15 residues. CDR3 DNA: TGCAGTGCTAGTCCTGTACTAGCGGTGTCCTACGAGCAGTACTTC. It encodes CSASPVLAVSYEQYF.

The chain couples TRBV7-8 to TRBJ2-5, with 12 bases aligning to TRBD2. Germline V gene sequence: CDR1 SGHVS, CDR2 FQNEAQ. The CDR3 sequence is 15 residues long. V shed 5 bases and J 6 bases; nucleotides not matched to a gene: 7. The CDR3 loop is CASSLTSGSRQTQYF. The CDR3 bases are TGTGCCAGCAGCCTGACTAGCGGGAGTCGACAGACCCAGTACTTC.

The rearrangement uses TRBV6-1 and TRBJ2-4; 8 nucleotides line up with TRBD2. V trimming: 3 bases; J trimming: 2 bases; junction bases outside the gene matches: 3. This CDR3 is 15 amino acids long. Per the germline V gene, CDR1 is MNHNS and CDR2 is SASEGT. CDR3 sequence (DNA): TGTGCCAGCAGTGAGGCGGGGGGCACCAAAAACATTCAGTACTTC. This encodes CASSEAGGTKNIQYF.

This clonotype showed up just a few times. The chain couples TRBV25-1 to TRBJ1-1, with D possibly being TRBD1 (5 bases). The V gene's germline CDR1 is MGHDK and CDR2 SYGVNS. V gave up 3 bases and J gave up 3 bases, with 11 bases separating them. This CDR3 has 14 residues. DNA of the CDR3: TGTGCCAGCAGTGACTGGGGCACTGACACTGAAGCTTTCTTT. Protein product: CASSDWGTDTEAFF.

The V and J genes are TRBV6-1 and TRBJ2-3, with a possible D match to TRBD2 (5 bases). Germline values: CDR1 MNHNS, CDR2 SASEGT. This CDR3 contains 15 residues. Trimming shortened V by 7 bases and J by 4 bases, and 18 bases separated the two germline ends. The CDR3 here is CASNPGGSWADTQYF. Here the CDR3 DNA reads TGTGCCAGCAACCCCGGCGGGTCTTGGGCAGATACGCAGTATTTT.

V gene TRBV2 combines with J gene TRBJ2-1; maybe TRBD2 (6 bases). Germline loops: CDR1 SNHLY, CDR2 FYNNEI. The CDR3 consists of 17 residues. Between the trimmed V and J ends, which lost 0 bases and 0 bases, there was a span of 12 bases. The CDR3 DNA is TGTGCCAGCAGTGAAGCGCGCGGGGAAAGCTCCTACAATGAGCAGTTCTTC. Translated, it gives CASSEARGESSYNEQFF.

The chain recombines TRBV20-1 with TRBJ1-1; TRBD1 is a possible D gene (6 bases). The CDR3 runs to 17 residues. Germline V gene data show CDR1 as DFQATT and CDR2 as SNEGSKA (reference sequence). The V and J ends lost 1 base and 4 bases respectively, with 22 bases between them. The DNA of the CDR3 is TGCAGTGCTAGAGGGGTCCTCGGCGGGGGCTCGACCACTGAAGCTTTCTTT. It codes for CSARGVLGGGSTTEAFF.

This clonotype has more than one count but fewer than ten. V and J are TRBV7-2 and TRBJ2-5; 9 positions agree with TRBD2. With 1 base clipped from V and 5 bases from J, the junction kept 20 bases outside the gene matches. This CDR3 region has 20 residues. From germline, CDR1 is SGHTA and CDR2 FQGNSA. The CDR3 DNA reads TGTGCCAGCAGCTTAGGCGACGGCGGGGGGGCCTTTTGGTATAGGGAGACCCAGTACTTC. Its protein product is CASSLGDGGGAFWYRETQYF.

The DNA of the CDR3 is TGTGCCAGTCGGCGACGGGGGGACAGCACAGATACGCAGTATTTT. Residues: CASRRRGDSTDTQYF. This rearrangement joins TRBV12-3 or TRBV12-4 to TRBJ2-3; 7 bases map to TRBD2. The CDR3 has 15 residues. The V and J ends lost 9 bases and 0 bases, in that order; junction bases with no gene match: 9.